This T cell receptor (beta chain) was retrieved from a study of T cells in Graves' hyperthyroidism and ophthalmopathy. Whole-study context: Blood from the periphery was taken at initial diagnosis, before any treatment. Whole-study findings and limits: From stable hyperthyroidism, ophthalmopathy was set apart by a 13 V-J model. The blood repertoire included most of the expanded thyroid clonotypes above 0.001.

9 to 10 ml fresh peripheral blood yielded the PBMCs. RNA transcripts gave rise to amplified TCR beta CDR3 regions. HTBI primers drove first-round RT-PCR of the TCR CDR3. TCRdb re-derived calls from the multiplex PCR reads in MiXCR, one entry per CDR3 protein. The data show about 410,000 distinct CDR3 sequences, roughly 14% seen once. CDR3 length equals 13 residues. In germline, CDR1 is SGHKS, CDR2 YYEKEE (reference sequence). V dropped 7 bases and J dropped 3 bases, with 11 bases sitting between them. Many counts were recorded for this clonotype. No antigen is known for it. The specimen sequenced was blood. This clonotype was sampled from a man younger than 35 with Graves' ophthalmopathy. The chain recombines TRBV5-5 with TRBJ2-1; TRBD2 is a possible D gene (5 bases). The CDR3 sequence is CASGHGDYNEQFF. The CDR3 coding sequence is TGTGCCAGCGGCCACGGGGACTACAATGAGCAGTTCTTC.